The T cell receptor (beta chain) under discussion was sequenced for a study of CD4 T cells in relation to SARS-CoV-2 and coronaviruses. Study background: TCR beta CDR3s were sequenced after approximately 11-day antigen culture of PBMCs. Negative control cultures got HIV-1 Nef peptides or no peptide.

The study's findings and limits: Samples before the pandemic and after infection were not matched within any donor.

A remark on this clone: Its specificity is unknown.

The unexposed donors gave CD4+ T cells in about 2011-2019, prior to COVID-19. The cells were cultured for roughly 11 days before CD4+ T cells were isolated. V was clipped by 4 bases and J by 4 bases, with 12 bases between them. Germline values: CDR1 KGHDR, CDR2 SFDVKD. The CDR3 is 14 amino acids. Profiled with immunoSEQ multiplex PCR; TCRdb holds only in-frame clones, not every one. The table has roughly 18,000 clones, 60% to 80% seen once. The sample taken for sequencing was CD4+ T cells from PBMCs, cultured in vitro. The source is a human donor in good health. V gene TRBV24-1 combines with J gene TRBJ1-2; TRBD1 might be the D (5 bases). The DNA for the CDR3 is TGTGCCACCAGTGACGGGACGGCTTTCTATGGCTACACCTTC. It specifies CATSDGTAFYGYTF.